This TCR beta chain comes out of a study of blood T cell repertoires in COVID-19. Overall study: The United States, Italy and Spain provided the acute and convalescent COVID-19 samples. The cDNA or gDNA used as material had been derived from T cells, B-cell-depleted T cells, or PBMCs.

The junction had 0 bases not matched to a gene; V was cut back by 2 bases and J by 5 bases. This CDR3 comprises 13 residues. In germline, CDR1 is MNHEY, CDR2 SVGEGT. Original processing notes: Using reference gene primer amplification, nucleated cell counts were estimated. Assay: immunoSEQ multiplex PCR; the TCRdb copy retains only in-frame clones and omits some. D and trimming come from the DNA, and the V and J calls and clone size come from that table. The repertoire holds 150,000 or so clones, with roughly 80% as singletons. Specimen: peripheral blood. The clonotype originates from a man in his sixties with acute or convalescent COVID-19. The gene calls are TRBV6-2 or TRBV6-3 and TRBJ1-5; 7 bases are a match to TRBD1. This CDR3 is CASSYDRDQPQHF. The CDR3 DNA reads as TGTGCCAGCAGTTACGACAGGGATCAGCCCCAGCATTTT.